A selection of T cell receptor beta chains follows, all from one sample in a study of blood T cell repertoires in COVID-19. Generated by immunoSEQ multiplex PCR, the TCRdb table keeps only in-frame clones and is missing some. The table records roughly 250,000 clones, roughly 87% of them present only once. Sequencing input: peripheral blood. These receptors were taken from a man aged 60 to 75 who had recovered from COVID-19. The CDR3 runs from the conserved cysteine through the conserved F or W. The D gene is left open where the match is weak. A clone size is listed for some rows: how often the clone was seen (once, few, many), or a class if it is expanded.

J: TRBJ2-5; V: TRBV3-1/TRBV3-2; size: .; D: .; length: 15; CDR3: CASSQIRGNQETQYF; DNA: TGTGCCAGCAGCCAAATCAGGGGAAACCAAGAGACCCAGTACTTC
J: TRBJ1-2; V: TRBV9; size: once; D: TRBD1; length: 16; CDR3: CASSPRRDRVVYGYTF; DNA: TGTGCCAGCAGCCCGAGGAGGGACAGGGTAGTCTATGGCTACACCTTC
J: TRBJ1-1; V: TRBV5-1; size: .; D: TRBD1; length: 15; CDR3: CASSLIETGKTEAFF; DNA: TGCGCCAGCAGCTTGATCGAGACAGGGAAAACTGAAGCTTTCTTT
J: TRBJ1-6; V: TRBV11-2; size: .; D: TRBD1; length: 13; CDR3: CASSYDRGSPLHF; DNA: TGTGCCAGCAGCTACGACAGGGGTTCACCCCTCCACTTT
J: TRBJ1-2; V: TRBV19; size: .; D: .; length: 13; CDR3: CASSSNRGYGYTF; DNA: TGTGCCAGTAGTTCTAATAGGGGTTATGGCTACACCTTC
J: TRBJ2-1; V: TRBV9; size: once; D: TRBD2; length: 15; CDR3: CASSSSGGAYNEQFF; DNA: TGTGCCAGCAGCTCCAGCGGGGGGGCCTACAATGAGCAGTTCTTC
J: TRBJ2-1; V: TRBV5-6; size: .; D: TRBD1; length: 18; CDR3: CASSFNLRQGRGGYEQFF; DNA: TGTGCCAGCAGTTTTAACCTGAGACAGGGCCGAGGGGGATATGAGCAGTTCTTC
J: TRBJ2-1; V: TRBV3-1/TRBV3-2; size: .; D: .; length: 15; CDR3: CASSQGGGRYNEQFF; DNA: TGTGCCAGCAGCCAAGGCGGGGGCCGCTACAATGAGCAGTTCTTC
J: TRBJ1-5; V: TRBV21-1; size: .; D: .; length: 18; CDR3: CASSSQAGGWWPGQPQHF; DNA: TGTGCCAGCAGCTCCCAGGCAGGGGGCTGGTGGCCTGGTCAGCCCCAGCATTTT
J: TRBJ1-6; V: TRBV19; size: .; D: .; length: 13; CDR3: CASMRSATSPLHF; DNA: TGTGCCAGTATGAGGTCAGCTACTTCACCCCTCCACTTT
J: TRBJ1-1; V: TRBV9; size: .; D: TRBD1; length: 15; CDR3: CASSVDGTGNTEAFF; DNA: TGTGCCAGCAGCGTAGACGGGACAGGTAACACTGAAGCTTTCTTT
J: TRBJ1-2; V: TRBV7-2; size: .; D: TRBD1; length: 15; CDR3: CASSFQAGGAYGYTF; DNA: TGTGCCAGCAGCTTTCAGGCAGGGGGTGCCTATGGCTACACCTTC
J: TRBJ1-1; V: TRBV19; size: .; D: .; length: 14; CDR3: CASSSGSAWTEAFF; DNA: TGTGCCAGTAGTTCCGGGTCGGCTTGGACTGAAGCTTTCTTT
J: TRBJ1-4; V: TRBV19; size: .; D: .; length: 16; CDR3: CASSTLAGTTNEKLFF; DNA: TGTGCCAGTAGCACCTTGGCGGGAACAACTAATGAAAAACTGTTTTTT
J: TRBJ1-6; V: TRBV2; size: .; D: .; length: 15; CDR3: CASRGSPNFNSPLHF; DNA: TGTGCCAGCAGGGGGAGTCCCAATTTTAATTCACCCCTCCACTTT
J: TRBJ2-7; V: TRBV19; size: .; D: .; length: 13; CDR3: CASSPMGRVEQYF; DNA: TGTGCCAGTAGTCCGATGGGCAGGGTCGAGCAGTACTTC
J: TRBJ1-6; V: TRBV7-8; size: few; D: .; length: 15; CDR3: CASSSLQGYNSPLHF; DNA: TGTGCCAGCAGCTCCTTACAGGGTTATAATTCACCCCTCCACTTT
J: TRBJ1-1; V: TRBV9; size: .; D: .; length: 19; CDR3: CASSVFPSTGWTANTEAFF; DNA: TGTGCCAGCAGCGTTTTCCCTAGCACCGGCTGGACGGCGAACACTGAAGCTTTCTTT
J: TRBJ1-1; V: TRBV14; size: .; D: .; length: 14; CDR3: CASSQFGFNTEAFF; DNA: TGTGCCAGCAGCCAATTCGGGTTCAACACTGAAGCTTTCTTT
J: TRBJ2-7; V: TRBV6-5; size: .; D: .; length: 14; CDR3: CASSRWAGLYEQYF; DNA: TGTGCCAGCAGCCGCTGGGCAGGGCTCTACGAGCAGTACTTC
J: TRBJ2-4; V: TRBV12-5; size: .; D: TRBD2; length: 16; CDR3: CASGFLAGGPENIQYF; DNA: TGTGCTAGTGGTTTCCTAGCGGGGGGTCCGGAAAACATTCAGTACTTC
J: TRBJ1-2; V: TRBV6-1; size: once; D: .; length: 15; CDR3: CASSDPTDRGWGYTF; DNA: TGTGCCAGCAGTGATCCGACAGATAGGGGGTGGGGCTACACCTTC
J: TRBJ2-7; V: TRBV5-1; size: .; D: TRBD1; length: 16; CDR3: CASSLTRQGPRDEQYF; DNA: TGCGCCAGCAGCCTTACCCGACAGGGCCCTCGGGACGAGCAGTACTTC
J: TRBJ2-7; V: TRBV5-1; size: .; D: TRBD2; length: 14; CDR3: CASSSGRSSYEQYF; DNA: TGCGCCAGCAGTTCCGGGAGGTCCTCCTACGAGCAGTACTTC
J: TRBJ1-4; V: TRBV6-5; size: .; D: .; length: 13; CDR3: CASSLGGDEKLFF; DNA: TGTGCCAGCTCCCTGGGGGGGGATGAAAAACTGTTTTTT
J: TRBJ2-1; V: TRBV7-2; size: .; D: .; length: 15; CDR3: CASSFDGGRHNEQFF; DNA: TGTGCCAGCAGCTTCGACGGGGGACGCCACAATGAGCAGTTCTTC
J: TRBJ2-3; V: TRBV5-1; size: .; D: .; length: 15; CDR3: CASSLDSGGRDTQYF; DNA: TGCGCCAGCAGCTTAGACTCTGGAGGTAGGGATACGCAGTATTTT
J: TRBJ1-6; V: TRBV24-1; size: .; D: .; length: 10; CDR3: CATSSSPLHF; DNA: TGTGCCACCAGCAGTTCACCCCTCCACTTT
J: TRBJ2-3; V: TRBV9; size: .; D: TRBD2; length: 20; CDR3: CASSSPALGLAGGYTDTQYF; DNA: TGTGCCAGCAGCTCGCCTGCCTTGGGACTAGCGGGGGGGTACACAGATACGCAGTATTTT
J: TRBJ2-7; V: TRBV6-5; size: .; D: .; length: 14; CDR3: CASGSLGYRYEQYF; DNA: TGTGCCAGCGGTTCTCTGGGCTACAGGTACGAGCAGTACTTC
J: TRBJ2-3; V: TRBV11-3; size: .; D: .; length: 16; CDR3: CASSLGQGRYTDTQYF; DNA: TGTGCCAGCAGCTTAGGGCAGGGGCGATACACAGATACGCAGTATTTT
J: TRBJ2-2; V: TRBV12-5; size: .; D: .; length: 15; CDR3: CASGLGQANTGELFF; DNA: TGTGCTAGTGGTTTGGGACAGGCTAACACCGGGGAGCTGTTTTTT
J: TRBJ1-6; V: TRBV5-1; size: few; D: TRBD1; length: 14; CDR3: CASSTEGARSPLHF; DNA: TGCGCCAGCAGCACGGAGGGGGCCCGGTCACCCCTCCACTTT
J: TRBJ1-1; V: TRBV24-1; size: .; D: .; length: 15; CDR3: CATSSRGRGITEAFF; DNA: TGTGCCACCAGTTCTCGGGGCAGGGGTATAACTGAAGCTTTCTTT
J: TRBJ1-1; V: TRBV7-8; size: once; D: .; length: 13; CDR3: CAAGGFGNTEAFF; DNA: TGTGCCGCAGGCGGGTTCGGGAACACTGAAGCTTTCTTT
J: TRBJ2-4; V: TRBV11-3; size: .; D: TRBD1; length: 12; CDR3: CASSSGQNIQYF; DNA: TGTGCCAGCAGCTCGGGACAGAACATTCAGTACTTC
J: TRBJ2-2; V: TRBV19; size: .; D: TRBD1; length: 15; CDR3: CASTETGGWSGELFF; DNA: TGTGCCAGTACCGAAACAGGGGGCTGGTCCGGGGAGCTGTTTTTT
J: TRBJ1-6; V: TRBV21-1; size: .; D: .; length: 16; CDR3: CASPPDRFSYNSPLHF; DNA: TGTGCCAGCCCGCCCGACAGGTTCTCCTATAATTCACCCCTCCACTTT
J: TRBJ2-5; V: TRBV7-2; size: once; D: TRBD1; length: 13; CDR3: CASSPRTGETQYF; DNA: TGTGCCAGCAGCCCTCGGACAGGAGAGACCCAGTACTTC
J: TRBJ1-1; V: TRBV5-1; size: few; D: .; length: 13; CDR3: CASSLVINTEAFF; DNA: TGCGCCAGCAGCTTGGTAATTAACACTGAAGCTTTCTTT
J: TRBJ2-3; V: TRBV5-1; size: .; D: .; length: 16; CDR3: CASSLLGAGMSDTQYF; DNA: TGCGCCAGCAGCTTGCTCGGGGCGGGGATGTCGGATACGCAGTATTTT